The rows below give T cell receptor beta chains drawn from one sample of a study of cytomegalovirus exposure and HLA in healthy donors. Sequenced by immunoSEQ multiplex PCR; TCRdb stores in-frame clones only, minus some. The sample shows a few hundred thousand clones, around 80% of them seen only once. Sequences were obtained from PBMCs. The receptors stem from a woman between 55 and 75 years old in good health and CMV-seropositive. Both conserved end residues are part of each CDR3. D genes are given only for firm matches. Only some rows state a clone size, as once, few, many or a class for expanded clones.

TRBV2	-	-	TRBJ1-1	CASSEGAIRGAFF	TGTGCCAGCAGTGAAGGAGCGATAAGAGGGGCTTTCTTT
TRBV10-2	-	-	TRBJ1-1	CASRDSDTEAFF	TGCGCCAGCAGGGACAGCGACACTGAAGCTTTCTTT
TRBV29-1	-	TRBD2	TRBJ2-1	CSVSRAGVGEQFF	TGCAGCGTTTCGAGAGCGGGAGTCGGAGAGCAGTTCTTC
TRBV5-4	-	-	TRBJ1-1	CASSSQDSPEAFF	TGTGCCAGCAGCTCGCAAGACAGCCCCGAAGCTTTCTTT
TRBV6-1	-	-	TRBJ1-1	CASREVGFTEAFF	TGTGCCAGCCGGGAGGTAGGGTTCACTGAAGCTTTCTTT
TRBV5-5	-	-	TRBJ2-5	CASSLHVQGQETQYF	TGTGCCAGCAGCCTCCATGTACAGGGCCAAGAGACCCAGTACTTC
TRBV2	-	-	TRBJ1-5	CASKATGDSSQPQHF	TGTGCCAGCAAGGCGACAGGCGATAGCAGTCAGCCCCAGCATTTT
TRBV28	-	-	TRBJ1-5	CASSFMGRVQPQHF	TGTGCCAGCAGTTTTATGGGGCGTGTGCAGCCCCAGCATTTT
TRBV4-2	-	TRBD1	TRBJ1-5	CASSLSDRGGYQPQHF	TGTGCCAGCAGCCTGTCGGACAGGGGAGGGTATCAGCCCCAGCATTTT
TRBV19	-	-	TRBJ1-1	CASSSGGLNTEAFF	TGTGCCAGCAGCAGCGGGGGGCTGAACACTGAAGCTTTCTTT
TRBV7-9	-	-	TRBJ1-2	CASSRTPGIAGYTF	TGTGCCAGCAGCCGGACGCCAGGGATTGCTGGCTACACCTTC
TRBV5-1	-	-	TRBJ2-7	CASSLVFSRQRARYEQYF	TGCGCCAGCAGCTTGGTTTTTAGTCGGCAGCGGGCAAGGTACGAGCAGTACTTC
TRBV2	-	-	TRBJ2-1	CASYDFRHSYNEQFF	TGTGCCTCGTACGACTTCCGGCACTCCTACAATGAGCAGTTCTTC
TRBV5-6	-	-	TRBJ2-7	CASSWQGYEQYF	TGTGCCAGCAGCTGGCAGGGGTACGAGCAGTACTTC
TRBV19	-	-	TRBJ1-2	CASSIWSGPNGYTF	TGTGCCAGTAGTATTTGGTCAGGCCCGAATGGCTACACCTTC
TRBV5-1	-	TRBD2	TRBJ2-7	CASSPSPREKWEQYF	TGCGCCAGCAGCCCCTCCCCGCGGGAGAAGTGGGAGCAGTACTTC
TRBV19	-	-	TRBJ2-1	CASSHYEPPPYNEQFF	TGTGCCAGTAGTCACTATGAACCCCCTCCGTACAATGAGCAGTTCTTC
TRBV5-1	-	-	TRBJ2-1	CASSGRGPSYNEQFF	TGCGCCAGCAGCGGGCGGGGGCCCTCCTACAATGAGCAGTTCTTC
TRBV6-5	few	-	TRBJ2-7	CASSYSGGPYEQYF	TGTGCCAGCAGTTACTCTGGAGGCCCCTACGAGCAGTACTTC
TRBV2	-	TRBD2	TRBJ2-2	CASRSVAGAIGELFF	TGTGCCAGCAGATCGGTAGCGGGAGCAATCGGGGAGCTGTTTTTT
TRBV5-1	-	-	TRBJ2-5	CASSSGRRETQYF	TGCGCCAGCAGCTCCGGTCGTAGAGAGACCCAGTACTTC
TRBV28	-	TRBD1	TRBJ1-1	CASSSPQGGRTEAFF	TGTGCCAGCAGTTCACCTCAGGGGGGTCGGACTGAAGCTTTCTTT
TRBV11-3	-	TRBD1	TRBJ1-1	CASSGGDSFRAFF	TGTGCCAGCAGCGGAGGGGACAGCTTTCGAGCTTTCTTT
TRBV5-1	few	-	TRBJ2-3	CASSLADTQYF	TGCGCCAGCAGCTTAGCGGATACGCAGTATTTT
TRBV7-9	once	TRBD2	TRBJ2-7	CASSFGGRQYEQYF	TGTGCCAGCAGCTTCGGCGGGAGGCAGTACGAGCAGTACTTC
TRBV6-6	-	-	TRBJ1-2	CASTGQNYGYTF	TGTGCCAGCACAGGGCAGAACTATGGCTACACCTTC
TRBV11-1	once	TRBD1	TRBJ2-5	CASSSTGETQYF	TGTGCCAGCAGCTCGACAGGGGAGACCCAGTACTTC
TRBV5-1	-	TRBD2	TRBJ2-3	CASSPGHSGRILADTQYF	TGCGCCAGCAGCCCCGGCCATAGCGGGAGAATTCTGGCAGATACGCAGTATTTT
TRBV28	-	-	TRBJ1-1	CASSPIMGGGRNTEAFF	TGTGCCAGCAGTCCAATTATGGGGGGGGGTAGGAACACTGAAGCTTTCTTT
TRBV5-1	-	TRBD1	TRBJ2-7	CASSLGQGWYEQYF	TGCGCCAGCAGCTTAGGACAGGGTTGGTACGAGCAGTACTTC
TRBV2	few	-	TRBJ2-5	CASSRTEYQETQYF	TGTGCCAGCAGCCGCACAGAGTACCAAGAGACCCAGTACTTC
TRBV27	-	-	TRBJ2-1	CASSLTGIKNEQFF	TGTGCCAGCAGTTTAACAGGGATAAAGAATGAGCAGTTCTTC
TRBV7-6	-	TRBD2	TRBJ2-1	CASSLEKAGDLVNNEQFF	TGTGCCAGCAGCTTAGAGAAAGCGGGAGACCTCGTTAACAATGAGCAGTTCTTC
TRBV28	once	TRBD2	TRBJ2-1	CASSTPTSGPYNEQFF	TGTGCCAGCAGTACCCCGACTAGCGGGCCTTACAATGAGCAGTTCTTC
TRBV5-1	once	TRBD2	TRBJ2-2	CASSLTSTYTGELFF	TGCGCCAGCAGTTTGACTAGCACATACACCGGGGAGCTGTTTTTT
TRBV28	-	TRBD1	TRBJ1-1	CASSFRQGTEAFF	TGTGCCAGCAGTTTCCGACAGGGCACTGAAGCTTTCTTT
TRBV19	-	-	TRBJ1-1	CASSKSGQPMNTEAFF	TGTGCCAGTAGTAAATCCGGACAGCCCATGAACACTGAAGCTTTCTTT
TRBV11-2	few	-	TRBJ2-1	CASSITSSYNEQFF	TGTGCCAGCAGCATTACATCCTCCTACAATGAGCAGTTCTTC
TRBV30	once	TRBD2	TRBJ2-3	CAWTTGTSGRTQYF	TGTGCCTGGACCACCGGGACTAGCGGGAGAACGCAGTATTTT
TRBV11-1	-	-	TRBJ1-1	CASSSSGTEAFF	TGTGCCAGCAGCTCCAGCGGGACTGAAGCTTTCTTT
TRBV11-2	-	TRBD1	TRBJ2-1	CASSLGGSYTGTGVEQFF	TGTGCCAGCAGCTTAGGTGGTTCCTATACCGGGACAGGGGTTGAGCAGTTCTTC
TRBV2	once	TRBD1	TRBJ1-5	CASRWGQGSQPQHF	TGTGCCAGCAGGTGGGGACAGGGAAGTCAGCCCCAGCATTTT
TRBV5-1	-	TRBD2	TRBJ2-2	CASSLAGGNGELFF	TGCGCCAGCAGCTTGGCCGGGGGGAACGGGGAGCTGTTTTTT
TRBV9	-	TRBD2	TRBJ2-5	CASSKSGSVTETQYF	TGTGCCAGCAGCAAGAGCGGGAGCGTTACGGAGACCCAGTACTTC
TRBV21-1	-	-	TRBJ2-7	CASSTQLSGGSYEQYF	TGTGCCAGCAGCACTCAGCTCAGCGGGGGCTCCTACGAGCAGTACTTC
TRBV9	-	-	TRBJ2-1	CASSVLGEQFF	TGTGCCAGCAGCGTCCTCGGTGAGCAGTTCTTC
TRBV28	-	-	TRBJ2-3	CASSLLVTDTQYF	TGTGCCAGCAGTTTACTAGTCACAGATACGCAGTATTTT
TRBV19	-	TRBD1	TRBJ1-5	CASSIPGGWDQPQHF	TGTGCCAGTAGTATCCCAGGGGGCTGGGATCAGCCCCAGCATTTT
TRBV18	few	TRBD2	TRBJ2-1	CASSPSSGSNEQFF	TGTGCCAGCTCACCATCTAGCGGGAGCAATGAGCAGTTCTTC
TRBV11-1	-	-	TRBJ1-1	CASSLRAHMNTEAFF	TGTGCCAGCAGCTTGAGGGCCCACATGAACACTGAAGCTTTCTTT
TRBV4-1	-	-	TRBJ1-4	CASSQDRGTGIGEKLFF	TGCGCCAGCAGCCAAGATAGAGGTACAGGGATCGGTGAAAAACTGTTTTTT